These 17 T cell receptor beta chains came from one sample sequenced in a study of blood T cell repertoires in COVID-19. Repertoires were generated with immunoSEQ multiplex PCR, while TCRdb's copy carries only in-frame clones and drops some. The sample records about 140,000 clones, about 80% being singletons. Sequenced input: peripheral blood. The receptors derive from a man between 70 and 80 years old who had recovered from COVID-19.

This clone was counted a few times. J is TRBJ2-7 and V is TRBV28, with TRBD1 as a possible D gene (6 bases). CDR1 is MDHEN, CDR2 SYDVKM, per germline. The CDR3 is made up of 17 amino acids. Trimming removed 3 bases from V and 2 bases from J, with 20 bases in between. The CDR3 DNA follows: TGTGCCAGCAGTTTGGCCCTCAGCCGGGACATAGCCTACGAGCAGTACTTC. This encodes CASSLALSRDIAYEQYF.

The chain joins TRBV27 to TRBJ2-5, with TRBD2 matching 7 bases. The V gene's germline CDR1 is MNHEY and CDR2 SMNVEV (reference sequence). V gave up 2 bases and J gave up 5 bases; unmatched junction bases: 11. The CDR3 totals 16 residues. This CDR3 is CASSLRVGGSRETQYF. The CDR3 DNA is TGTGCCAGCAGTTTACGTGTGGGCGGGAGCAGGGAGACCCAGTACTTC.

The chain carries TRBV30 and TRBJ2-7; TRBD2 agrees at 10 bases. Germline V CDR1 and CDR2: GTSNPN, SVGIG (reference sequence). CDR3 length equals 16 residues. V shed 3 bases and J 2 bases; nucleotides not matched to a gene: 10. The chain's CDR3 is CAWRDWTSGPTYEQYF. The CDR3 bases are TGTGCCTGGAGGGATTGGACTAGCGGACCCACCTACGAGCAGTACTTC.

This clone was seen a few times. The chain uses TRBV23-1 and TRBJ1-5; 8 nucleotides agree with TRBD1. TRBV23-1 is an open reading frame, and its role is uncertain. Unmatched junction bases numbered 13, after V lost 2 bases and J lost 7 bases. The length of the CDR3 is 17 residues. CDR3 region: CASSQLLTGQGRQPQHF. The CDR3, as DNA: TGCGCCAGCAGTCAACTTCTCACCGGACAGGGCAGACAGCCCCAGCATTTT.

V usage is TRBV7-2 and J usage is TRBJ1-5; 7 bases fit TRBD1. The V gene end was trimmed by 4 bases and the J gene end by 10 bases; junction bases not matched to a gene: 10. This CDR3 has 14 amino acids. The germline CDR1 and CDR2 sequences are SGHTA and FQGNSA. CDR3 DNA: TGTGCCAGCAGCTCACGACAGGGTGATCGTCCCCAGCATTTT. It is translated as CASSSRQGDRPQHF.

J is TRBJ1-4 and V is TRBV7-8; 9 nucleotides line up with TRBD1. From germline, CDR1 is SGHVS and CDR2 FQNEAQ. The V segment lost 4 bases and the J segment 8 bases; nucleotides outside the gene matches: 8. The CDR3 totals 15 residues. The CDR3 DNA reads TGTGCCAGCAGCTCCTTGGACAGGGGTCAAGAAAAACTGTTTTTT. It is translated as CASSSLDRGQEKLFF.

V is TRBV19 and J is TRBJ1-1; D is possibly TRBD1 (6 bases). Per the germline V gene, CDR1 is LNHDA and CDR2 is SQIVND (reference sequence). The CDR3 sequence is 13 residues long. V lost 8 bases to trimming and J lost 4 bases, with 14 bases between them. The CDR3 DNA reads as TGTGCCAGTCGGACAGATCGGGGCACTGAAGCTTTCTTT. Protein: CASRTDRGTEAFF.

The chain recombines TRBV9 with TRBJ2-6; no clear D gene. In germline, CDR1 is SGDLS, CDR2 YYNGEE. The V gene lost 1 base and the J gene lost 0 bases, with 11 bases spanning the gap. The CDR3 has 17 residues. The DNA for the CDR3 is TGTGCCAGCAGCGTATTTGAGGTTCCCTCTGGGGCCAACGTCCTGACTTTC. It specifies CASSVFEVPSGANVLTF.

The chain employs TRBV7-2 and TRBJ2-3; TRBD2 matches at 7 bases. The CDR3 extends over 16 amino acids. The germline V gene encodes CDR1 SGHTA and CDR2 FQGNSA. The V segment lost 1 base and the J segment 0 bases; nucleotides outside the gene matches: 4. The CDR3 here is CASSLGVSGSTDTQYF. CDR3 bases: TGTGCCAGCAGCTTAGGGGTTAGCGGGAGCACAGATACGCAGTATTTT.

The V gene is TRBV18, the J gene TRBJ1-6, with no clear D. V was cut by 2 bases and J by 8 bases, with 16 bases left in between. Germline CDR1 reads KGHSH; CDR2 reads LQKENI. This CDR3 region has 16 residues. The CDR3 protein is CASSPDTPSSYSPLHF. DNA of the CDR3: TGTGCCAGCTCACCAGACACCCCCTCGTCGTATTCACCCCTCCACTTT.

V is TRBV10-1 and J is TRBJ2-7, with 9 bases lining up with TRBD2. J was trimmed by 5 bases and V by 6 bases; bases with no gene match: 5. The CDR3 extends over 13 amino acids. Germline CDR1 and CDR2: WNHNN and SYGVQD (reference sequence). DNA of the CDR3: TGCGCCAGCAGCGGGATAGCGGGAGACGAGCAGTACTTC. It encodes CASSGIAGDEQYF.

The J gene is TRBJ2-7, the V gene TRBV29-1; 10 bases agree with TRBD2. J was trimmed by 5 bases and V by 4 bases; bases with no gene match: 2. From germline, CDR1 is SQVTM and CDR2 ANQGSEA. The CDR3 contains 12 residues. The DNA for the CDR3 is TGCAGCGTTGGAAGCGGGGGGGACGAGCAGTACTTC. Amino acids: CSVGSGGDEQYF.

The CDR3 is CASSLFSRPVANTGELFF. The CDR3 DNA follows: TGTGCCAGCAGCTTGTTCTCGAGGCCCGTTGCGAACACCGGGGAGCTGTTTTTT. The V and J genes are TRBV5-5 and TRBJ2-2; D not resolved. Germline V gene sequence: CDR1 SGHKS, CDR2 YYEKEE (reference sequence). CDR3 length: 18 residues. Trimming left V 1 base short and J 0 bases short, with 16 bases between. Drawing the rest from reference TRBV5-5 and TRBJ2-2, the complete variable domain is DAGVTQSPTHLIKTRGQQVTLRCSPISGHKSVSWYQQVLGQGPQFIFQYYEKEERGRGNFPDRFSARQFPNYSSELNVNALLLGDSALYLCASSLFSRPVANTGELFFGEGSRLTVL.

This chain joins TRBV15 and TRBJ2-7; D might be TRBD1 (6 bases). V was clipped by 0 bases and J by 7 bases, with 10 bases between them. The CDR3 extends over 13 amino acids. The germline gives CDR1 LNHNV, CDR2 YYDKDF (reference sequence). CDR3 coding DNA: TGTGCCACCAGCAGAGAGGGGGCGCAGGAGCAGTACTTC. Translated, it gives CATSREGAQEQYF.

The genes are TRBV7-9 and TRBJ1-3; 12 positions agree with TRBD1. CDR1 and CDR2 from the germline V gene are SEHNR and FQNEAQ (reference sequence). Germline trimming cut 1 base from V and 0 bases from J; bases unmatched to any gene: 7. This CDR3 is 19 amino acids long. CDR3 in amino acids: CASSLEGTGGSTSGNTIYF. The CDR3 DNA follows: TGTGCCAGCAGCTTAGAAGGGACAGGGGGCTCGACCTCTGGAAACACCATATATTTT.

The chain joins TRBV10-3 to TRBJ2-1; 14 bases line up with TRBD2. Germline V CDR1 and CDR2: ENHRY, SYGVKD. V shed 8 bases and J 3 bases; nucleotides not matched to a gene: 30. The CDR3 is 24 amino acids. In DNA, the CDR3 is TGTGCCATCGCCTGGGGGGACAGGTCTCTATCCGGGACTAGCGGGAGACGTTTCTACAATGAGCAGTTCTTC. Its translation is CAIAWGDRSLSGTSGRRFYNEQFF.

The rearrangement joins TRBV18 to TRBJ2-7; 9 bases line up with TRBD1. With V trimmed by 1 base and J by 4 bases, 8 bases remained unmatched. The CDR3 has 16 residues. Germline CDR1 is KGHSH and CDR2 is LQKENI. The CDR3 reads CASSPQPGQGLYEQYF. CDR3 coding DNA: TGTGCCAGCTCACCACAACCGGGACAGGGTCTGTACGAGCAGTACTTC.